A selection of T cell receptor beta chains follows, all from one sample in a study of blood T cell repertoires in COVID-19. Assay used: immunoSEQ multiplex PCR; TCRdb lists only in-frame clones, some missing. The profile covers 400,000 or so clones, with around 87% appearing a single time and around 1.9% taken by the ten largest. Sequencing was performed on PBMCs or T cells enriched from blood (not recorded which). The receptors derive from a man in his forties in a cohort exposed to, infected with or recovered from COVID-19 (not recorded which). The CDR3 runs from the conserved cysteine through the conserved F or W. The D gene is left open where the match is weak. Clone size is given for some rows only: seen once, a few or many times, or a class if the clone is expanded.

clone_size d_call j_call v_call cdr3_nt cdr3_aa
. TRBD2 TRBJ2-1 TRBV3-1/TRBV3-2 TGTGCCAGCAGCCGACTAGCGGGAGAGAGTGAGCAGTTCTTC CASSRLAGESEQFF
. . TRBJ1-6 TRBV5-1 TGCGCCAGCAGCCCTGGACAGCCACTCGGCAATTCACCCCTCCACTTT CASSPGQPLGNSPLHF
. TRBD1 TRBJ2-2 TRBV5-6 TGTGCCAGCAGCCATAAGAATCAGGGGGCGGGCACCGGGGAGCTGTTTTTT CASSHKNQGAGTGELFF
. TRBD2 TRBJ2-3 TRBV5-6 TGTGCCAGCACAACTAGCGGGAGGGCTAGCACAGATACGCAGTATTTT CASTTSGRASTDTQYF
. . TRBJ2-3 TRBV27 TGTGCCAGCAGTTTATCCGTGGCTCCAGCGGGCAGCACAGATACGCAGTATTTT CASSLSVAPAGSTDTQYF
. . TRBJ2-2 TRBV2 TGTGCCAGCAGTGTGACTATCACCGGGGAGCTGTTTTTT CASSVTITGELFF
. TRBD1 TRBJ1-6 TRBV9 TGTGCCAGCAGCGTAGGGGGGACAGGGGGATATAATTCACCCCTCCACTTT CASSVGGTGGYNSPLHF
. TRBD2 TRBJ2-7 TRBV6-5 TGTGCCAGCAGTTCCCTAGCGGGAGACGACGAGCAGTACTTC CASSSLAGDDEQYF
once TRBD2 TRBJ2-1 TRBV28 TGTGCCAGCAGTTTATCCGGGACTAGCGGGAGAAATGAGCAGTTCTTC CASSLSGTSGRNEQFF
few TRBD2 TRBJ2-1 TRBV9 TGTGCCAGCAGCCTAGCGGGAGCCAGGAATGAGCAGTTCTTC CASSLAGARNEQFF
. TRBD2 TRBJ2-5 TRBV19 TGTGCCAGTAGTATAAGACTAGCTGGAGAGACCCAGTACTTC CASSIRLAGETQYF
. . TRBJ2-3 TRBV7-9 TGTGCCAGCAGACGGGGAGTCGCAGATACGCAGTATTTT CASRRGVADTQYF
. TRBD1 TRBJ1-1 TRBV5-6 TGTGCCAGCAGCCGTGACAGGGGGCGGAAAGCTTTCTTT CASSRDRGRKAFF
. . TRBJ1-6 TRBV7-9 TGTGCCAGCAGCCGTCAACAAGATACTAATTCACCCCTCCACTTT CASSRQQDTNSPLHF
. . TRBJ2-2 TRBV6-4 TGTGCCAGCGAAGGGGACACCGGGGAGCTGTTTTTT CASEGDTGELFF
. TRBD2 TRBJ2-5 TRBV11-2 TGTGCCAGCAGCTTAGATCTCGCGGGAGGGTACCAAGAGACCCAGTACTTC CASSLDLAGGYQETQYF
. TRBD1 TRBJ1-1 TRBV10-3 TGTGCCATCAGATCAGGGACAGAAGGGAATGAAGCTTTCTTT CAIRSGTEGNEAFF